The rows below give T cell receptor beta chains drawn from one sample of a study of OX40 agonist ivuxolimab in advanced cancers. Libraries were prepared by immunoSEQ multiplex PCR; TCRdb keeps only in-frame clonotypes and omits some of them. The sample lists about 16,000 clones, approximately 82% occurring once. The sequencing used CD4+ or CD8+ T cells sorted from blood, collected in a trial of the OX40 agonist ivuxolimab. The source is an adult with an advanced solid tumor such as melanoma, head and neck, liver or kidney cancer. CDR3s include the opening cysteine and the closing phenylalanine or tryptophan. A D gene is named only where the DNA matches it firmly. Some rows have no size entry. The others give once, few or many, or a class for an expanded clone.

CDR3 protein | CDR3 DNA | clone size | J gene | D gene | V gene
CASSLTGYSEQYF | TGTGCCAGCAGCTTAACAGGATATAGCGAGCAGTACTTC | NA | TRBJ2-7 | NA | TRBV7-2
CASTRTGGSYEQYF | TGTGCCAGCACCCGGACAGGGGGATCCTACGAGCAGTACTTC | NA | TRBJ2-7 | TRBD1 | TRBV2
CASSQGDFRGGTNEKLFF | TGTGCCAGCAGCCAAGGGGACTTCCGAGGGGGAACTAATGAAAAACTGTTTTTT | NA | TRBJ1-4 | NA | TRBV4-2
CARLATQYF | TGCGCCAGACTAGCAACGCAGTATTTT | NA | TRBJ2-3 | NA | TRBV10-1
CASSVEYGFGDEQFF | TGTGCCAGCAGCGTAGAGTACGGATTTGGCGATGAGCAGTTCTTC | NA | TRBJ2-1 | NA | TRBV9
CASSDRQGMSGANVLTF | TGTGCCAGCAGCGACCGACAGGGTATGTCTGGGGCCAACGTCCTGACTTTC | NA | TRBJ2-6 | TRBD1 | TRBV7-9
CASSPGTLEQYF | TGTGCCAGCAGCCCGGGGACTCTAGAGCAGTACTTC | NA | TRBJ2-7 | NA | TRBV27
CASSLGSWTDTQYF | TGTGCCAGCAGTTTGGGATCTTGGACAGATACGCAGTATTTT | NA | TRBJ2-3 | NA | TRBV28
CASFRRDKRSETQYF | TGTGCCAGCTTCCGGCGGGACAAGCGATCGGAGACCCAGTACTTC | NA | TRBJ2-5 | NA | TRBV28
CASSYSRGEQYF | TGTGCCAGCAGTTACTCTCGTGGGGAGCAGTACTTC | NA | TRBJ2-7 | NA | TRBV6-5
CASSSTTGSQSPLHF | TGTGCCAGTAGTTCAACGACAGGGAGCCAATCACCCCTCCACTTT | NA | TRBJ1-6 | TRBD1 | TRBV19
CASSSDTESNQPQHF | TGTGCCAGCTCCTCCGACACAGAGTCCAATCAGCCCCAGCATTTT | NA | TRBJ1-5 | NA | TRBV28
CASSSAGTGYQETQYF | TGCGCCAGCAGTTCGGCCGGGACAGGGTACCAAGAGACCCAGTACTTC | NA | TRBJ2-5 | TRBD1 | TRBV28
CASSGGGEKLFF | TGTGCCAGCTCAGGTGGAGGGGAAAAACTGTTTTTT | NA | TRBJ1-4 | NA | TRBV27
CASSPLAGGATDTQYF | TGTGCCAGCAGCCCTTTAGCGGGTGGGGCCACAGATACGCAGTATTTT | few | TRBJ2-3 | TRBD2 | TRBV5-4
CASSLRVGGYNSPLHF | TGTGCCAGCAGCCTGAGGGTGGGGGGTTACAATTCACCCCTCCACTTT | NA | TRBJ1-6 | NA | TRBV7-9
CASKGGWPPLHF | TGTGCCAGCAAGGGGGGATGGCCACCCCTCCACTTT | NA | TRBJ1-6 | NA | TRBV4-2
CASSPGRGFGTEAFF | TGCGCCAGCAGCCCAGGACGCGGCTTCGGCACTGAAGCTTTCTTT | NA | TRBJ1-1 | NA | TRBV5-1
CASSVTGGYNEQFF | TGTGCCAGCAGTGTGACCGGAGGTTACAATGAGCAGTTCTTC | NA | TRBJ2-1 | NA | TRBV25-1
CASSLAPGRSSHETQYF | TGTGCCAGCAGCTTGGCCCCTGGTAGATCTAGCCACGAGACCCAGTACTTC | once | TRBJ2-5 | NA | TRBV5-5
CASSFTSGTGELFF | TGTGCCAGCAGCTTTACCTCAGGCACCGGGGAGCTGTTTTTT | NA | TRBJ2-2 | NA | TRBV7-3
CASSPTGFTEAFF | TGTGCCAGCAGTCCGACAGGCTTCACTGAAGCTTTCTTT | NA | TRBJ1-1 | NA | TRBV28
CASRDRGYNEQFF | TGTGCCAGCCGGGACAGGGGATACAATGAGCAGTTCTTC | NA | TRBJ2-1 | TRBD1 | TRBV28
CASSAAARGDSPLHF | TGTGCCAGCAGTGCGGCAGCCCGGGGGGATTCACCCCTCCACTTT | once | TRBJ1-6 | NA | TRBV25-1
CASSVEGSSYNEQFF | TGTGCCAGCAGTGTAGAGGGCAGCTCCTACAATGAGCAGTTCTTC | few | TRBJ2-1 | NA | TRBV6-4
CASSTPGNYNEQFF | TGTGCCAGCAGTACCCCCGGGAACTACAATGAGCAGTTCTTC | NA | TRBJ2-1 | NA | TRBV27
CASSGGVVQPQHF | TGTGCCAGCAGTGGTGGGGTGGTTCAGCCCCAGCATTTT | NA | TRBJ1-5 | NA | TRBV27
CASSFESMAGELFF | TGTGCTAGCAGCTTCGAAAGTATGGCCGGGGAGCTGTTTTTT | NA | TRBJ2-2 | NA | TRBV7-7
CASSFFGNSYEQYF | TGTGCCAGCAGTTTTTTCGGGAACTCCTACGAGCAGTACTTC | NA | TRBJ2-7 | NA | TRBV27
CASRPGVAGSNEQFF | TGTGCCAGCAGGCCGGGTGTAGCGGGTTCTAATGAGCAGTTCTTC | NA | TRBJ2-1 | TRBD2 | TRBV6-5
CASSRSGNRDEQYF | TGTGCCAGCAGCCGGAGCGGTAATCGGGACGAGCAGTACTTC | NA | TRBJ2-7 | NA | TRBV11-1
CASSLGGPYNEQFF | TGTGCCAGCAGCTTGGGGGGGCCCTACAATGAGCAGTTCTTC | NA | TRBJ2-1 | NA | TRBV5-4
CASSYLDRDVQETQYF | TGCGCCAGCAGCTATTTGGACAGGGACGTACAGGAGACCCAGTACTTC | NA | TRBJ2-5 | TRBD1 | TRBV5-1
CASSISGSSYNEQFF | TGTGCCAGTAGTATCTCCGGGAGCTCCTACAATGAGCAGTTCTTC | NA | TRBJ2-1 | NA | TRBV19
CASSVGTGKAFF | TGTGCCAGCAGCGTAGGGACAGGAAAAGCTTTCTTT | NA | TRBJ1-1 | TRBD1 | TRBV9
CASSVIGGTNGYTGELFF | TGTGCCAGCAGCGTAATAGGCGGAACAAACGGGTACACCGGGGAGCTGTTTTTT | few | TRBJ2-2 | NA | TRBV9
CASSEGKSYEQYF | TGCGCCAGCAGTGAAGGCAAATCCTACGAGCAGTACTTC | NA | TRBJ2-7 | NA | TRBV10-1
CASSSHRGLAGELFF | TGTGCCAGCAGCTCGCACCGCGGACTGGCCGGGGAGCTGTTTTTT | NA | TRBJ2-2 | NA | TRBV7-9
CASLTGDNEQFF | TGTGCCAGTCTGACAGGGGACAATGAGCAGTTCTTC | NA | TRBJ2-1 | TRBD1 | TRBV7-6
CASSQERHQSYEQYF | TGTGCCAGCAGCCAAGAACGACACCAGTCCTACGAGCAGTACTTC | NA | TRBJ2-7 | NA | TRBV4-2
CASRSNTGELFF | TGTGCCAGCAGGTCGAACACCGGGGAGCTGTTTTTT | NA | TRBJ2-2 | NA | TRBV9
CASSLTGWGGETQYF | TGTGCCAGCAGCTTAACAGGGTGGGGCGGAGAGACCCAGTACTTC | NA | TRBJ2-5 | NA | TRBV7-8
CASTGTNTGEQYF | TGTGCCAGTACCGGGACCAATACGGGGGAGCAGTACTTC | NA | TRBJ2-7 | NA | TRBV19
CASSHGTSGREPYNEQFF | TGCGCCAGCAGCCACGGGACTAGCGGGAGGGAACCCTACAATGAGCAGTTCTTC | NA | TRBJ2-1 | TRBD2 | TRBV4-3
CASSLAGVADTQYF | TGTGCCAGCAGCCTTGCTGGGGTCGCAGATACGCAGTATTTT | NA | TRBJ2-3 | NA | TRBV9
CARSTDEGAHGELFF | TGTGCCAGAAGCACCGACGAGGGGGCTCACGGGGAGCTGTTTTTT | NA | TRBJ2-2 | NA | TRBV7-5
CASSQQGGTPKGYTF | TGTGCCAGCAGTCAACAGGGCGGAACGCCTAAAGGCTACACCTTC | NA | TRBJ1-2 | NA | TRBV6-5
CASSQEEFGEKLFF | TGTGCCAGCAGCCAAGAGGAATTCGGCGAAAAACTGTTTTTT | NA | TRBJ1-4 | NA | TRBV14
CASSLQGDEKLFF | TGTGCCAGCAGTTTACAGGGGGATGAAAAACTGTTTTTT | NA | TRBJ1-4 | TRBD1 | TRBV27
CASSSWGGPYEQYF | TGTGCCAGCAGCTCATGGGGGGGGCCTTACGAGCAGTACTTC | NA | TRBJ2-7 | NA | TRBV5-4